The 9 T cell receptor beta chains below were found in one sample sequenced in a study of blood T cell repertoires in COVID-19. Profiled with immunoSEQ multiplex PCR; TCRdb holds only in-frame clones, not every one. The sample yields approximately 210,000 clones, less than 90% seen once. Sequencing input: peripheral blood. The receptor source for this set is a man in his sixties or seventies with acute or convalescent COVID-19.

V gene TRBV27 combines with J gene TRBJ2-1; 10 bases are shared with TRBD2. V lost 3 bases, J lost 8 bases, and 13 bases stayed unmatched. This CDR3 spans 17 amino acids. Germline V lookup: CDR1 MNHEY, CDR2 SMNVEV (reference sequence). CDR3 sequence reads: CASSLVVLAGVKDEQFF. The CDR3 DNA reads as TGTGCCAGCAGTTTGGTGGTCCTAGCGGGAGTAAAGGATGAGCAGTTCTTC.

The CDR3, as DNA: TGTGCCAGCAGTTCTCGGACTAGCATAACCTCTGGGGCCAACGTCCTGACTTTC. Its translation: CASSSRTSITSGANVLTF. The V and J genes are TRBV2 and TRBJ2-6, with 8 nucleotides matching TRBD2. The CDR3 consists of 18 residues. Germline V gives CDR1 SNHLY, CDR2 FYNNEI. V was clipped by 5 bases and J by 0 bases; unmatched bases: 9.

This rearrangement joins TRBV11-1 to TRBJ1-2, with a weak D call TRBD1 (5 bases). CDR1 is SGHAT and CDR2 is FQDESV in the germline V gene (reference sequence). Trimming cost V 4 bases and J 6 bases, with 12 bases left between them. CDR3 length equals 13 residues. The CDR3 DNA follows: TGTGCCAGCAGCTCGCAGGGAATCGATGGCTACACCTTC. Protein product: CASSSQGIDGYTF.

The chain combines TRBV27 with TRBJ1-1; unclear D gene. Germline V gene sequence: CDR1 MNHEY, CDR2 SMNVEV (reference sequence). V lost 3 bases, J lost 1 base, and 6 bases lay in between. CDR3 length equals 13 residues. The CDR3 DNA reads TGTGCCAGCAGTTTGGCAGGGAACACTGAAGCTTTCTTT. It yields the protein CASSLAGNTEAFF.

The chain recombines TRBV2 with TRBJ2-2, with D perhaps matching TRBD2 (6 bases). Trimming took off 3 bases at V and 7 bases at J, with 12 bases between the two ends. The CDR3 totals 14 residues. Germline V gene lookup returns CDR1 SNHLY and CDR2 FYNNEI. The CDR3 DNA sequence: TGTGCCAGCAGTGACTTTACTAGCTTCGGGGAGCTGTTTTTT. It yields the protein CASSDFTSFGELFF.

The rearrangement joins TRBV5-4 to TRBJ1-2; TRBD1 matches at 7 bases. The CDR3 loop spans 14 amino acids. Germline V gives CDR1 SGHNT, CDR2 YYREEE (reference sequence). V dropped 0 bases and J dropped 5; count of bases not matched to a gene: 4. The CDR3 sequence: CASSLAGTEYGYTF. The CDR3 nucleotides read TGTGCCAGCAGCTTGGCCGGGACAGAGTATGGCTACACCTTC.

The J gene is TRBJ1-2, the V gene TRBV2; D unresolved. Germline V gives CDR1 SNHLY, CDR2 FYNNEI. The CDR3 extends over 12 amino acids. V lost 4 bases, J lost 7 bases, and 10 bases lay in between. The CDR3, as DNA: TGTGCCAGCAGTGCCCCGGGATTTGGCTACACCTTC. This encodes CASSAPGFGYTF.

This chain joins TRBV27 and TRBJ2-3, with D perhaps TRBD1 (5 bases). CDR1 is MNHEY and CDR2 is SMNVEV in the germline V gene (reference sequence). V lost 6 bases and J 6 bases, leaving 10 bases between the germline ends. CDR3 length equals 12 residues. The CDR3 reads CASRLRADTQYF. For the CDR3, the DNA is TGTGCCAGCAGACTCAGGGCGGATACGCAGTATTTT.

The chain is built from TRBV19 and TRBJ1-6; D not resolved. The V and J ends lost 3 bases and 5 bases respectively, with 11 bases between them. Per the germline V gene, CDR1 is LNHDA and CDR2 is SQIVND (reference sequence). The CDR3 contains 15 residues. The CDR3 region has the DNA TGTGCCAGTAGTATTCGGGATGGGGATAATTCACCCCTCCACTTT. Residues: CASSIRDGDNSPLHF.